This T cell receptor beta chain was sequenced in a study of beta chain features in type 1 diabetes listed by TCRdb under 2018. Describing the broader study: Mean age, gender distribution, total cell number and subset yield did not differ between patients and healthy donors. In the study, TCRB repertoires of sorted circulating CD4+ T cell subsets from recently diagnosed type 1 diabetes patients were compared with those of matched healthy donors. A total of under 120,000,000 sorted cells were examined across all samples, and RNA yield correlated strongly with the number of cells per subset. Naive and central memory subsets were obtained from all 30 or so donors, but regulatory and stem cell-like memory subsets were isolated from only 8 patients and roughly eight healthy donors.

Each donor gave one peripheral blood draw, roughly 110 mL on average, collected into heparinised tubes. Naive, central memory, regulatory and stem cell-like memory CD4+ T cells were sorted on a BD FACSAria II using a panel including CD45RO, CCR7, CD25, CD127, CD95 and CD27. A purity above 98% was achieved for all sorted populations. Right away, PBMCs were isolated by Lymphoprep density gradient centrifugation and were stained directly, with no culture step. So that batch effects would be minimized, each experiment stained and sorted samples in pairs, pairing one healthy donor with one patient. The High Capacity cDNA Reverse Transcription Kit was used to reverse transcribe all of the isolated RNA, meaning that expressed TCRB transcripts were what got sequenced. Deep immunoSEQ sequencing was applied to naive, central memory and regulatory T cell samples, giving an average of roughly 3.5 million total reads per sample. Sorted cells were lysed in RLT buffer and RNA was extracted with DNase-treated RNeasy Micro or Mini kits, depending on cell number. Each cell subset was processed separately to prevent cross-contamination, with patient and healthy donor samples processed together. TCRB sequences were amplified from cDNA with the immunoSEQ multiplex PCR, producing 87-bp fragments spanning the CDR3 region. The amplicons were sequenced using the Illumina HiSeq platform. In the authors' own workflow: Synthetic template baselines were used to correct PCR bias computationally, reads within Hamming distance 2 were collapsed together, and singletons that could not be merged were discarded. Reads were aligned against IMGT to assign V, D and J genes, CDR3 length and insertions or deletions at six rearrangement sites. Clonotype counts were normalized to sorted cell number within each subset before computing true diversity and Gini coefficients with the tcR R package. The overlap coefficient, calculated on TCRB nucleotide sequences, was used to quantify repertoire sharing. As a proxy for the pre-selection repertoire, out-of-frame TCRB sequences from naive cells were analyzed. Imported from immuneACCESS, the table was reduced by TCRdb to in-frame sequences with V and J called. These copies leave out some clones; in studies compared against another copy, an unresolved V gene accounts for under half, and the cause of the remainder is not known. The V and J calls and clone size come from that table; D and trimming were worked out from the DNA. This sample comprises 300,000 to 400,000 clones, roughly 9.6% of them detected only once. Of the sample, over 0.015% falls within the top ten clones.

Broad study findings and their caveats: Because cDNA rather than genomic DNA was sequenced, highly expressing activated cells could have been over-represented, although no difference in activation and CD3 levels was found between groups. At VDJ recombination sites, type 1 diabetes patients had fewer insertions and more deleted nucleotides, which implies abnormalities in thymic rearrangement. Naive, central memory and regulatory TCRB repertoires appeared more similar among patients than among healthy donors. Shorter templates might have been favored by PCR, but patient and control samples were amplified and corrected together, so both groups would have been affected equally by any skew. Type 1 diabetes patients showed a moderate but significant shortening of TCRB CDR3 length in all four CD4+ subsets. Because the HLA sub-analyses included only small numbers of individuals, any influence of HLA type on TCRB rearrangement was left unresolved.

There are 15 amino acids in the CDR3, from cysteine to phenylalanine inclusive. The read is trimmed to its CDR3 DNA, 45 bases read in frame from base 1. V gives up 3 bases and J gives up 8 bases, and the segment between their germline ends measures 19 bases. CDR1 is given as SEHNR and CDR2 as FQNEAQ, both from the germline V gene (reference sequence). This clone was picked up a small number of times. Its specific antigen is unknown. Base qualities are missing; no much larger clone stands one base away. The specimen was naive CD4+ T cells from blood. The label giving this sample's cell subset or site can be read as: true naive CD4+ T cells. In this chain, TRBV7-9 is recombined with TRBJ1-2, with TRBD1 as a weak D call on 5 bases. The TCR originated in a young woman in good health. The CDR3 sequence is CASSFSIGRDGGYTF. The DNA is TGTGCCAGCAGCTTTTCCATTGGCAGGGATGGAGGCTACACCTTC.